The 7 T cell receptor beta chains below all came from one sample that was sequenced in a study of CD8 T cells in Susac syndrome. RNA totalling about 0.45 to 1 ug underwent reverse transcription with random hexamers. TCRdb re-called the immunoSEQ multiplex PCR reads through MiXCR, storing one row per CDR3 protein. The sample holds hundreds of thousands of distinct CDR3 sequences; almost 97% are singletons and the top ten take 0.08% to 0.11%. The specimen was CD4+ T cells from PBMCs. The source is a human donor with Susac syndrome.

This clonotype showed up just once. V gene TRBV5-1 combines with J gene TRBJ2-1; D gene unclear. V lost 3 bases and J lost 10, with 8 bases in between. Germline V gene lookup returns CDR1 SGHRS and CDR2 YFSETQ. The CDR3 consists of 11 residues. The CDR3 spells CASSSSWEQFF. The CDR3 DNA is TGCGCCAGCAGCTCGAGCTGGGAGCAGTTCTTC. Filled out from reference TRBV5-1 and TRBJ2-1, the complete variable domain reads KAGVTQTPRYLIKTRGQQVTLSCSPISGHRSVSWYQQTPGQGLQFLFEYFSETQRNKGNFPGRFSGRQFSNSRSEMNVSTLELGDSALYLCASSSSWEQFFGPGTRLTVL.

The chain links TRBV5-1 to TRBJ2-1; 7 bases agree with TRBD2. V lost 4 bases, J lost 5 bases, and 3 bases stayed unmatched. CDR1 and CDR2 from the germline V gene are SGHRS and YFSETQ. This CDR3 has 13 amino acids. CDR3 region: CASSLADNNEQFF. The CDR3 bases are TGCGCCAGCAGCCTAGCGGACAACAATGAGCAGTTCTTC.

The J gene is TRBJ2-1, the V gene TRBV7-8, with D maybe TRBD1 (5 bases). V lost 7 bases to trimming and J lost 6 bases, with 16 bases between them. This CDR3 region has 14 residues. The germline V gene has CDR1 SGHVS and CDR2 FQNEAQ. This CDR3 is CASMMTVYRNEQFF. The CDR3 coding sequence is TGTGCCAGCATGATGACAGTTTACCGCAATGAGCAGTTCTTC.

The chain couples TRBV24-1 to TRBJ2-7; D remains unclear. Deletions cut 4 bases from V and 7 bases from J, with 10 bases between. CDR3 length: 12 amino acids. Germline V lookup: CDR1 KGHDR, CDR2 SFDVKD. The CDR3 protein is CATSEDYLEQYF. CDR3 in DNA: TGTGCCACCAGTGAGGATTACTTGGAGCAGTACTTC.

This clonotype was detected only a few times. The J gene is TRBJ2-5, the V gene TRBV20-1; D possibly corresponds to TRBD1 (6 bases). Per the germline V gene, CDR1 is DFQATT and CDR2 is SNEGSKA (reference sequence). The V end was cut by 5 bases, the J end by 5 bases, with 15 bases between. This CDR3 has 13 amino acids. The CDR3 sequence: CSARGTLGETQYF. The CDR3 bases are TGCAGTGCTCGTGGGACATTGGGGGAGACCCAGTACTTC.

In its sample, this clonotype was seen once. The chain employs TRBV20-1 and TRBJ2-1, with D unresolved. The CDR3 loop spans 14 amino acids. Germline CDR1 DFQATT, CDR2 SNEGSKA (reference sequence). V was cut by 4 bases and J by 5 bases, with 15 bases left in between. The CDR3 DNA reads TGCAGTGCTAAACACGGGTCAGTCAACAATGAGCAGTTCTTC. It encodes CSAKHGSVNNEQFF.

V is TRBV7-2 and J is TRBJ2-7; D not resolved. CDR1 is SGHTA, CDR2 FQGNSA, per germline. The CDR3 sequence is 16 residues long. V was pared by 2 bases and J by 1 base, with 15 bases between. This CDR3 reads CASSLRLGSKSYEQYF. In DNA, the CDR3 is TGTGCCAGCAGCTTAAGGCTGGGTTCGAAATCCTACGAGCAGTACTTC.